Below are 9 T cell receptor beta chains sequenced from a single sample in a study of T-cell memory formation after mild COVID-19. TCRdb re-analysed the 5' RACE reads in MiXCR, keeping a single row per CDR3 protein. The profile shows fewer than 200,000 distinct CDR3 sequences, 20% to 25% of them singletons. What was sequenced was PBMCs or a T cell subset sorted from them (not recorded which). These receptors were collected from an adult woman who had mild COVID-19 (a few samples of this study predate the infection). Cell type and time point are not known.

This chain joins TRBV2 and TRBJ2-5; TRBD2 is a possible D gene (5 bases). V was pared by 6 bases and J by 4 bases, with 18 bases between. This CDR3 is 15 amino acids long. Germline V lookup: CDR1 SNHLY, CDR2 FYNNEI. CDR3 amino acids: CASRDPRTGGETQYF. The CDR3 nucleotides are TGTGCCAGCAGGGACCCCCGGACTGGCGGAGAGACCCAGTACTTC.

This clonotype has more than one count but fewer than ten. The chain links TRBV27 to TRBJ2-1; a possible D gene is TRBD2 (6 bases). The CDR3 has 11 residues. Germline CDR1 and CDR2: MNHEY and SMNVEV (reference sequence). V was cut by 10 bases and J by 9 bases, with 13 bases left in between. The CDR3 here is CATVVGGEQFF. CDR3 bases: TGTGCCACCGTGGTGGGGGGTGAGCAGTTCTTC.

The sample holds a few counts of this clonotype. The chain has TRBV27 and TRBJ2-5, with D possibly TRBD1 on 6 matching bases. This CDR3 is 14 amino acids long. Germline CDR1 MNHEY, CDR2 SMNVEV (reference sequence). V was shortened by 5 bases and J by 2 bases, with 12 bases between the two germline ends. For the CDR3, the DNA is TGTGCCAGCAGTCCCAGGACAGTACAAGAGACCCAGTACTTC. Its protein product is CASSPRTVQETQYF.

This clonotype has a handful of counts. V is TRBV12-3 or TRBV12-4 and J is TRBJ2-7, with D possibly being TRBD1 (5 bases). The ends were cut back, 3 bases at V and 5 bases at J, with 11 bases in the middle. The CDR3 has 13 amino acids. CDR3 nucleotides: TGTGCCAGCAGTTTTGGCAGGGTCGACGAGCAGTACTTC. Amino acid sequence: CASSFGRVDEQYF.

The genes are TRBV9 and TRBJ1-1; no clear D. The germline V gene encodes CDR1 SGDLS and CDR2 YYNGEE. The CDR3 totals 12 residues. Deletions cut 7 bases from V and 2 bases from J, with 9 bases between. CDR3 sequence reads: CASSQVNTEAFF. The CDR3 coding sequence is TGTGCCAGCTCCCAGGTAAACACTGAAGCTTTCTTT. The full variable domain, in which reference TRBV9 and TRBJ1-1 provide the parts outside the CDR3, is DSGVTQTPKHLITATGQRVTLRCSPRSGDLSVYWYQQSLDQGLQFLIQYYNGEERAKGNILERFSAQQFPDLHSELNLSSLELGDSALYFCASSQVNTEAFFGQGTRLTVV.

J is TRBJ2-3 and V is TRBV3-1; the match to TRBD1 covers 8 bases. The trim removed 3 bases at V and 0 bases at J, leaving 2 bases unmatched. The germline gives CDR1 LGHDT, CDR2 YNNKEL (reference sequence). The length of the CDR3 is 15 residues. The CDR3 nucleotides are TGTGCCAGCAGCCAGGGGACAGGAAGCACAGATACGCAGTATTTT. Translated, it gives CASSQGTGSTDTQYF.

The chain is built from TRBV12-3 or TRBV12-4 and TRBJ2-5; D is uncertain. This CDR3 contains 14 residues. V lost 5 bases and J lost 2, with 12 bases in between. Here the CDR3 reads CASSDTMRQETQYF. CDR3 sequence (DNA): TGTGCCAGCAGTGATACTATGCGGCAAGAGACCCAGTACTTC.

This chain joins TRBV5-1 and TRBJ2-1; 11 nucleotides align to TRBD2. The trim removed 3 bases at V and 4 bases at J, leaving 6 bases unmatched. The CDR3 length is 16 residues. The germline CDR1 and CDR2 sequences are SGHRS and YFSETQ. CDR3: CASSSVAGGRYNEQFF. The CDR3 nucleotides are TGCGCCAGCAGCTCTGTAGCGGGGGGGCGTTACAATGAGCAGTTCTTC.

This clonotype turned up a few times. The CDR3 is CASNPGGDTDTQYF. The CDR3 coding sequence is TGTGCCAGCAACCCAGGGGGGGACACAGATACGCAGTATTTT. V gene TRBV12-3 or TRBV12-4 combines with J gene TRBJ2-3; D might be TRBD1 or TRBD2, each matching 7 bases. The ends were cut back, 7 bases at V and 2 bases at J, with 13 bases in the middle. The CDR3 is 14 residues long.